This entry describes one T cell receptor beta chain. The antigen is undetermined. Other nucleotide sequences in the sample specify the same CDR3. The material for each subset, its genomic DNA, was split evenly across several immunoSEQ plates. This table comes from immunoSEQ multiplex PCR, and its TCRdb copy is limited to in-frame clones, with some not included. The repertoire holds 2 million to 3 million clones, with around nine tenths as singletons. CD4+ cells underwent separation, giving CD45RA+ naive and CD45RA-negative memory subsets. The data stem from a study of shared clonotypes between healthy human individuals. Study-level findings and limits: Naive subsets generally had larger estimated richness than memory subsets.

This clonotype originated in a man in his late teens or twenties in good health. The sequenced sample consisted of naive CD4+ T cells sorted from blood. The subset was: CD45RA+ positively selected.

The DNA for the CDR3 is TGTGCCATCAGTGAGGGAGGGGGCAATCAGCCCCAGCATTTT. This codes for CAISEGGGNQPQHF. This chain uses TRBV10-3 with TRBJ1-5, with a weak D call TRBD1 (5 bases). Per germline, CDR1 ENHRY and CDR2 SYGVKD. The CDR3 has 14 residues. The V end lost 2 bases, the J end lost 2 bases, and 7 bases lay between the germline ends.